The next 2 T cell receptor beta chains were all read from a single sample in a study of tumor-infiltrating lymphocytes in primary liver carcinoma. Scientists recovered RNA and DNA together from around 20-30 mg of unsorted bulk tissue. From around 500 ng of total RNA, TCR beta-specific cDNA was reverse-transcribed using a constant-region primer. Modified slightly, ARM-PCR produced TCR beta libraries over three nested multiplex PCR rounds. The two initial PCR rounds, ten to eleven cycles each, used TRBV1-TRBV30 forward and C-beta reverse primers. TCRdb reprocessed the multiplex PCR reads via MiXCR and lists one record per CDR3 protein. Here the sample spans around 99,000 distinct CDR3 sequences, less than 75% being singletons. The sequenced material came from tumor-adjacent normal liver tissue. Source of these receptors: a man in his forties or fifties with primary liver carcinoma and hepatitis B virus infection.

This clonotype has only one observation. A junction end diverges from the germline sequence, so it may reflect a read error. This rearrangement joins TRBV12-3 or TRBV12-4 to TRBJ2-3; D tentatively reads TRBD1 or TRBD2 (5 bases each). The CDR3 length is 18 residues. CDR3 loop: CTSSLTPGRLICTDTQYF. Here the CDR3 DNA reads TGTACCAGCAGTTTAACCCCGGGACGGCTAATTTGCACAGATACGCAGTATTTT.

In regard to this clonotype: Likely a read error: the CDR3 ends without its conserved phenylalanine or tryptophan. The chain employs TRBV29-1 and TRBJ1-5; a weak D match, TRBD1 (5 bases). Germline loops: CDR1 SQVTM, CDR2 ANQGSEA. CDR3 length equals 14 residues. Trimming removed 5 bases at V and 6 bases at J, with 17 bases between. CDR3 DNA sequence: TGCAGCGTTTCACCCGGGACGGCGGTTCAGCCCCAGCATCTT. Encoded protein: CSVSPGTAVQPQHL.